This T cell receptor beta chain was documented in a study of neurological immune-mediated disorders. Blood bank volunteers in Maryland, USA, served as healthy controls. Sorted libraries used approximately 910,000 CD4+ or CD8+ T cells. TCRdb processed the 5' RACE reads anew with MiXCR; each CDR3 protein has one entry. The sample lists about 38,000 distinct CDR3 sequences, less than 9% occurring once. Trimming pared 1 base from V and 4 bases from J, leaving 11 bases between. This CDR3 spans 15 amino acids. This clonotype was counted ten times or more. The material sequenced was CD4+ T cells from blood. V usage is TRBV12-3 or TRBV12-4 and J usage is TRBJ2-1; no clear D. This TCR came from a man aged 50 to 60 in good health. The CDR3 bases are TGTGCCAGCAGTTTAGATGGGATGGGGTACAATGAGCAGTTCTTC. This translates into CASSLDGMGYNEQFF.